This T cell receptor beta chain was identified during a study of T-cell memory formation after mild COVID-19. Germline V gene sequence: CDR1 SGHVS, CDR2 FNYEAQ. This CDR3 spans 17 amino acids. With 0 bases removed from V and 6 bases from J, the gap between germline ends came to 18 bases. Each CDR3 protein is one row after TCRdb ran MiXCR on the 5' RACE reads. The table records about half a million distinct CDR3 sequences, roughly 18% of them present only once. The origin of this receptor is an adult woman who had mild COVID-19 (a few samples of this study predate the infection). Cell type and time point are not known. The J gene is TRBJ2-1, the V gene TRBV7-6; no definite D call. Sequencing was done on a sample of PBMCs or a T cell subset sorted from them (not recorded which). CDR3 in amino acids: CASSLARSLGQVNEQFF. Here the CDR3 DNA reads TGTGCCAGCAGCTTAGCCCGAAGTTTAGGGCAGGTCAATGAGCAGTTCTTC.